This TCR beta chain was profiled in a study of blood T cell repertoires in COVID-19. Study at large: Sites across the United States, Italy and Spain contributed samples from acute and convalescent COVID-19. T cells, B-cell-depleted T cells, or PBMCs provided the cDNA or gDNA that served as material.

Per the original methods: By means of reference gene primer amplification, nucleated cell counts were estimated. Here immunoSEQ multiplex PCR was the method, and the copy in TCRdb shows in-frame clones only, minus some. The V and J calls and clone size are taken from that table; D and trimming were inferred from the DNA. The sample includes approximately 67,000 clones, around 87% of them seen just once. The sequence came from a man aged 45-65 years with active COVID-19. The sample comprised peripheral blood.

The CDR3 sequence: CASRDRNQPQHF. Here the CDR3 DNA reads TGTGCCAGTAGGGACAGGAATCAGCCCCAGCATTTT. This chain uses TRBV19 with TRBJ1-5, with 7 bases aligning to TRBD1. V lost 6 bases and J lost 4; bases outside the gene matches: 0. Per germline, CDR1 LNHDA and CDR2 SQIVND (reference sequence). The CDR3 loop spans 12 amino acids.